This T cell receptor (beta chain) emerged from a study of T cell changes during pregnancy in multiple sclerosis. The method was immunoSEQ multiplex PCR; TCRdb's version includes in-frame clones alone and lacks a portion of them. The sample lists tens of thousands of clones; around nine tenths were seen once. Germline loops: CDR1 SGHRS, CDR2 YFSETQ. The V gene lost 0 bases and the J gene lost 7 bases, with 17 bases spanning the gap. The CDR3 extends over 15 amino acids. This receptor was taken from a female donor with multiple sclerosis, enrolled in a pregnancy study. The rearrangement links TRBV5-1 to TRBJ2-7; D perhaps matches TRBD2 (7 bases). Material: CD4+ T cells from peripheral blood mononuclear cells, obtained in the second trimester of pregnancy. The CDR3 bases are TGCGCCAGCAGCTTGGTAGACGGGGGGCTAGGGGAGCAGTACTTC. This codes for CASSLVDGGLGEQYF.